This TCR beta chain was identified in a study of cytomegalovirus exposure and HLA in healthy donors. PCR primers comprised 60 Vbeta and 13 Jbeta primers. Repertoires were generated with immunoSEQ multiplex PCR, while TCRdb's copy carries only in-frame clones and drops some. The sample records some 150,000 clones, more than 75% being singletons. Germline V gene data show CDR1 as SGHNT and CDR2 as YENEEA. The CDR3 runs to 14 residues. Trimming took off 0 bases at V and 6 bases at J, with 8 bases between the two ends. Study-wide points: Per published accounts, TCR beta sequences correctly predicted the HLA-A and HLA-B alleles of most subjects. Accounts indicate the classifier identified cytomegalovirus status with strong specificity and sensitivity. Analysis was carried out at a later point, and it linked a missense DCLRE1C variant to TCR beta V- and J-gene trimming. According to the study, roughly 180 TCR beta chains were cytomegalovirus-associated.

Concerning this clone itself: The antigen remains unidentified.

This sequence was found in a man younger than 40 in good health and CMV-seropositive. The J gene is TRBJ2-2, the V gene TRBV11-3, with D uncertain. The sample taken for sequencing was PBMCs. The CDR3 sequence is CASSLELRPGELFF. The DNA for the CDR3 is TGTGCCAGCAGCTTAGAACTGCGTCCCGGGGAGCTGTTTTTT.